This passage covers 18 T cell receptor beta chains from one sample sequenced in a study of T cells after yellow fever vaccination. TCRdb reprocessed the 5' RACE reads via MiXCR and lists one record per CDR3 protein. The table records 320,000 or so distinct CDR3 sequences, 8.1% of them present only once. This specimen was PBMCs, taken 35 to 50 days after the first yellow fever vaccination. The origin of the receptors is a man between 18 and 35 years old who received the YFV17D yellow fever vaccine.

This clonotype was found a few times. The chain combines TRBV20-1 with TRBJ2-1; 10 bases align to TRBD1. CDR1 and CDR2 (germline): DFQATT, SNEGSKA (reference sequence). The CDR3 runs to 15 residues. Losses at the gene ends were 0 bases for V and 4 bases for J; bases not matched to a gene: 3. The CDR3 protein is CSARDTGQGYNEQFF. The CDR3 region has the DNA TGCAGTGCTAGAGACACGGGACAGGGGTACAATGAGCAGTTCTTC.

The rearrangement joins TRBV4-1 to TRBJ2-5, with a possible D match to TRBD2 (5 bases). V lost 0 bases to trimming and J lost 5 bases, with 10 bases between them. The germline gives CDR1 MGHRA, CDR2 YSYEKL. The CDR3 totals 14 residues. The DNA of the CDR3 is TGCGCCAGCAGCCAAGATCCCGGACTCGAGACCCAGTACTTC. Its protein is CASSQDPGLETQYF.

This clonotype was observed a few times. This rearrangement joins TRBV27 to TRBJ1-3, with unresolved D. This CDR3 has 13 amino acids. Trimming shortened V by 1 base and J by 3 bases, and 4 bases separated the two germline ends. Per the germline V gene, CDR1 is MNHEY and CDR2 is SMNVEV (reference sequence). CDR3 loop: CASSLFGGNTIYF. The DNA for the CDR3 is TGTGCCAGCAGTTTATTTGGTGGAAACACCATATATTTT.

This clonotype came up many times. V and J are TRBV7-6 and TRBJ2-7, with D tentatively TRBD1 (6 bases). V lost 4 bases, J lost 5 bases, and 9 bases lay in between. Germline CDR1 and CDR2: SGHVS and FNYEAQ. This CDR3 is built from 12 residues. CDR3 sequence reads: CASSSNRDEQYF. The DNA of the CDR3 is TGTGCCAGCAGCTCGAACAGGGACGAGCAGTACTTC.

This sequence joins TRBV7-2 and TRBJ1-1, with 8 bases aligning to TRBD1. Germline trimming cut 6 bases from V and 0 bases from J; bases unmatched to any gene: 3. The length of the CDR3 is 14 residues. Germline CDR1 and CDR2: SGHTA and FQGNSA. CDR3 nucleotides: TGTGCCAGCAGACGGGACAGGTTGAACACTGAAGCTTTCTTT. It translates to CASRRDRLNTEAFF.

The chain combines TRBV5-4 with TRBJ2-1, with 9 nucleotides matching TRBD2. The CDR3 spans 16 residues. Germline CDR1 is SGHNT and CDR2 is YYREEE (reference sequence). With V trimmed by 4 bases and J by 3 bases, 8 bases remained unmatched. CDR3 bases: TGTGCCAGCAGCCGGCCTAGCGGGGAGAACTACAATGAGCAGTTCTTC. It yields the protein CASSRPSGENYNEQFF.

This clonotype was seen at least ten times. The chain recombines TRBV27 with TRBJ1-1, with no clear D. Germline CDR1 reads MNHEY; CDR2 reads SMNVEV (reference sequence). The V gene lost 3 bases and the J gene lost 3 bases, with 11 bases spanning the gap. This CDR3 contains 14 residues. DNA for the CDR3: TGTGCCAGCAGTTTTCACATGTTCCACACTGAAGCTTTCTTT. It specifies CASSFHMFHTEAFF.

This chain connects TRBV6-1 to TRBJ1-5, with D uncertain. CDR3 length: 14 amino acids. Trimming removed 6 bases at V and 0 bases at J, with 9 bases between. Germline-derived CDR1 and CDR2 are MNHNS and SASEGT. CDR3 nucleotide sequence: TGTGCCAGCAGCCAAGGACCTAGCAATCAGCCCCAGCATTTT. Translation gives CASSQGPSNQPQHF.

This clonotype has only a few counts. The V call is TRBV7-2, the J call TRBJ2-7, with unresolved D. The length of the CDR3 is 15 residues. Germline V gene lookup returns CDR1 SGHTA and CDR2 FQGNSA. The ends were cut back, 2 bases at V and 2 bases at J, with 13 bases in the middle. CDR3: CASSLNSFSAYEQYF. CDR3 nucleotides: TGTGCCAGCAGCTTAAACTCGTTTTCTGCCTACGAGCAGTACTTC. The whole variable domain, remainder taken from reference TRBV7-2 and TRBJ2-7, is GAGVSQSPSNKVTEKGKDVELRCDPISGHTALYWYRQSLGQGLEFLIYFQGNSAPDKSGLPSDRFSAERTGGSVSTLTIQRTQQEDSAVYLCASSLNSFSAYEQYFGPGTRLTVT.

This chain joins TRBV5-1 and TRBJ2-2; TRBD2 agrees at 9 bases. Trimming took 1 base from V and 0 from J; bases not matched to a gene: 10. CDR1 is SGHRS, CDR2 YFSETQ, per germline. The CDR3 contains 19 residues. The DNA for the CDR3 is TGCGCCAGCAGCTTGTTTATGCTAGCGGGACACGCGAACACCGGGGAGCTGTTTTTT. It yields the protein CASSLFMLAGHANTGELFF.

This clonotype was detected only a few times. The CDR3 DNA reads as TGTGCCAGCAGCCAAGCCAGGTCCGGGCCCCAGCATTTT. Encoded protein: CASSQARSGPQHF. The genes are TRBV14 and TRBJ1-5; no clear D. Trimming left V 1 base short and J 9 bases short, with 10 bases between. The CDR3 contains 13 residues. Germline V gene data show CDR1 as SGHDN and CDR2 as FVKESK.

The CDR3 coding sequence is TGTGCCAGCAGTTTTAAAACAACGATTGAGCAGTTCTTC. Translating it yields CASSFKTTIEQFF. V is TRBV12-3 or TRBV12-4 and J is TRBJ2-1, with unresolved D. V lost 3 bases, J lost 9 bases, and 12 bases lay in between. This CDR3 spans 13 amino acids.

This clonotype was detected a few times. The chain joins TRBV20-1 to TRBJ2-5, with D possibly being TRBD2 (5 bases). Germline V gene lookup returns CDR1 DFQATT and CDR2 SNEGSKA (reference sequence). Trimming left V 4 bases short and J 5 bases short, with 26 bases between. The CDR3 is made up of 17 amino acids. CDR3 region: CSAIYQMFGPTGETQYF. As DNA, the CDR3 is TGCAGTGCTATTTACCAGATGTTTGGACCAACGGGGGAGACCCAGTACTTC.

The chain is built from TRBV5-6 and TRBJ1-2; TRBD1 aligns across 9 bases. The germline V gene has CDR1 SGHDT and CDR2 YYEEEE. The CDR3 extends over 15 amino acids. J lost 6 bases, V lost 4 bases, and 10 bases had no gene match. Here the CDR3 reads CASSRRGQGPDGYTF. DNA of the CDR3: TGTGCCAGCAGCCGCCGTGGACAGGGGCCTGATGGCTACACCTTC.

The CDR3 is CASSRAGPGRGAETQYF. Here the CDR3 DNA reads TGCGCCAGCAGCCGAGCAGGCCCTGGACGGGGTGCAGAGACCCAGTACTTC. The chain has TRBV4-1 and TRBJ2-5, with D maybe TRBD2 (5 bases). Germline CDR1 and CDR2: MGHRA and YSYEKL. The length of the CDR3 is 17 residues. V shed 4 bases and J shed 4 bases, with 22 bases lying between them.

This clonotype was counted only a few times. This chain links TRBV18 with TRBJ1-1, with a weak D call TRBD1 (6 bases). This CDR3 is 12 amino acids long. Germline V lookup: CDR1 KGHSH, CDR2 LQKENI. V was clipped by 4 bases and J by 7 bases, with 10 bases between them. The CDR3 region has the DNA TGTGCCAGCTCACGCGGGACACATGAAGCTTTCTTT. It specifies CASSRGTHEAFF.

Ten or more counts support this clonotype. V usage is TRBV28 and J usage is TRBJ2-4; no firm D call. CDR3 length: 15 residues. The V gene's germline CDR1 is MDHEN and CDR2 SYDVKM. Trimming stripped 3 bases from V and 0 bases from J, with 9 bases between. CDR3 nucleotides: TGTGCCAGCAGTTTTAACCGTCTAGCCAAAAACATTCAGTACTTC. This sequence encodes CASSFNRLAKNIQYF. Combining the CDR3 with reference TRBV28 and TRBJ2-4 gives the whole variable domain DVKVTQSSRYLVKRTGEKVFLECVQDMDHENMFWYRQDPGLGLRLIYFSYDVKMKEKGDIPEGYSVSREKKERFSLILESASTNQTSMYLCASSFNRLAKNIQYFGAGTRLSVL.

In this sample, this clonotype turned up a few times. This CDR3 is CASSQVRVNSPLHF. CDR3 DNA: TGTGCCAGCAGCCAAGTCAGGGTAAATTCACCCCTCCACTTT. The chain couples TRBV4-2 to TRBJ1-6; weak D call: TRBD1 (5 bases). Germline CDR1 is LGHNA and CDR2 is YNFKEQ. The ends were cut back, 1 base at V and 7 bases at J, with 8 bases in the middle. This CDR3 is 14 amino acids long.